The 22 T cell receptor beta chains below were found in one sample sequenced in a study of regulatory T cells in long-lasting Graves disease. As to time point: newly diagnosed GD, antithyroid drugs for less than 3 months. The TCR library was made from RNA that had been extracted from PBMCs in TRIzol. Researchers made TCR beta libraries by using iRepertoire HTBI primers and running Arm-PCR on CDR3 regions. In TCRdb, the multiplex PCR reads were re-called with MiXCR into one record per CDR3 protein. The top ten hold 20% to 25% of the sample, which has 400,000 to 500,000 distinct CDR3 sequences, about 16% seen once. These data were likewise used in another study, on T cells in Graves' hyperthyroidism and ophthalmopathy.

The specimen was peripheral blood mononuclear cells (PBMCs), collected at new diagnosis, from a patient treated with antithyroid drugs. The receptors were gathered from a woman aged 18-29 years with Graves disease.

The chain is built from TRBV19 and TRBJ2-7, with D tentatively TRBD2 (5 bases). V lost 2 bases, J lost 3 bases, and 20 bases lay in between. Germline CDR1 LNHDA, CDR2 SQIVND (reference sequence). There are 17 residues in the CDR3. CDR3 sequence reads: CASSIKQVSGVYYEQYF. Written as DNA, the CDR3 is TGTGCCAGTAGTATAAAGCAGGTCAGCGGAGTCTACTACGAGCAGTACTTC.

This clonotype occurred many times. V is TRBV7-8 and J is TRBJ2-1; perhaps TRBD1 as D (6 bases). In germline, CDR1 is SGHVS, CDR2 FQNEAQ. The ends were cut back, 0 bases at V and 5 bases at J, with 8 bases in the middle. The CDR3 sequence is 14 residues long. In DNA, the CDR3 is TGTGCCAGCAGCTTAGCGCCAGGGGACAATGAGCAGTTCTTC. This translates into CASSLAPGDNEQFF.

The V gene is TRBV19, the J gene TRBJ1-1; the D is unclear. CDR1 is LNHDA and CDR2 is SQIVND in the germline V gene (reference sequence). The CDR3 is 14 amino acids. The V and J ends lost 3 bases and 9 bases respectively, with 17 bases between them. The DNA for the CDR3 is TGTGCCAGTAGTATTATGGGCAGCCCCTTCCAAGCTTTCTTT. Translated: CASSIMGSPFQAFF. Looking up the rest from reference TRBV19 and TRBJ1-1 gives the full variable domain: DGGITQSPKYLFRKEGQNVTLSCEQNLNHDAMYWYRQDPGQGLRLIYYSQIVNDFQKGDIAEGYSVSREKKESFPLTVTSAQKNPTAFYLCASSIMGSPFQAFFGQGTRLTVV.

This clonotype was counted ten times or more. This chain connects TRBV12-3 or TRBV12-4 to TRBJ2-3, with D possibly being TRBD1 (6 bases). Trimming cost V 7 bases and J 0 bases, with 14 bases left between them. CDR3 length equals 15 residues. CDR3 DNA: TGTGCCAGCACCCTAAAGGGGGTTAGCACAGATACGCAGTATTTT. Protein: CASTLKGVSTDTQYF.

This clonotype has ten or more counts. The rearrangement joins TRBV20-1 to TRBJ1-4; the match to TRBD1 covers 7 bases. Germline V CDR1 and CDR2: DFQATT, SNEGSKA (reference sequence). The V gene end was trimmed by 3 bases and the J gene end by 0 bases; junction bases not matched to a gene: 4. The CDR3 has 15 amino acids. The CDR3 region is CSARGDSATNEKLFF. The CDR3 DNA follows: TGCAGTGCTAGGGGGGACAGCGCAACTAATGAAAAACTGTTTTTT.

J is TRBJ2-7 and V is TRBV13; 7 bases line up with TRBD2. The CDR3 loop spans 13 amino acids. Germline CDR1 PRHDT, CDR2 FYEKMQ (reference sequence). V dropped 5 bases and J dropped 6; count of bases not matched to a gene: 7. In DNA form, the CDR3 reads TGTGCCAGCAGCATCCCCGGGACTACCGAGCAGTACTTC. This gives the protein CASSIPGTTEQYF.

This clonotype has only a few counts. The chain uses TRBV15 and TRBJ2-3; 11 bases line up with TRBD2. V lost 3 bases to trimming and J lost 4 bases; unmatched junction nucleotides: 3. Germline lookup yields CDR1 LNHNV and CDR2 YYDKDF (reference sequence). The CDR3 contains 15 residues. This chain's CDR3 is CATSRGTSGSDTQYF. The CDR3 nucleotides read TGTGCCACCAGCAGGGGGACTAGCGGTTCAGATACGCAGTATTTT.

This chain joins TRBV2 and TRBJ2-7; 13 bases align to TRBD2. Germline CDR1 and CDR2: SNHLY and FYNNEI. The CDR3 has 14 residues. Losses at the gene ends were 6 bases for V and 3 bases for J; bases not matched to a gene: 2. The CDR3 DNA reads TGTGCCAGCAGAGGACTAGCGGGAGTCTACGAGCAGTACTTC. Translating it yields CASRGLAGVYEQYF.

This clonotype was observed many times. V gene TRBV11-2 combines with J gene TRBJ1-1; D call uncertain. Germline V CDR1 and CDR2: SGHAT, FQNNGV. Trimming stripped 2 bases from V and 4 bases from J, with 14 bases between. The CDR3 is 15 amino acids. CDR3 loop: CASSLNGVRSTEAFF. CDR3 coding DNA: TGTGCCAGCAGCTTAAATGGGGTCCGGAGCACTGAAGCTTTCTTT.

This clonotype has a handful of counts. For the CDR3, the DNA is TGCAGTGCCACGTGGGCGGGAGGCTGGAATGAGCAGTTCTTC. Amino acids: CSATWAGGWNEQFF. The chain combines TRBV20-1 with TRBJ2-1, with TRBD2 identical over 8 bases. This CDR3 region has 14 residues. Trimming took 6 bases from V and 7 from J; bases not matched to a gene: 11. Per the germline V gene, CDR1 is DFQATT and CDR2 is SNEGSKA (reference sequence).

The chain joins TRBV20-1 to TRBJ2-4; 7 bases line up with TRBD2. In germline, CDR1 is DFQATT, CDR2 SNEGSKA (reference sequence). V trimming: 5 bases; J trimming: 4 bases; junction bases outside the gene matches: 14. The CDR3 contains 16 residues. The CDR3 loop reads CSAPRMAGALKNIQYF. CDR3 bases: TGCAGTGCTCCCCGGATGGCGGGAGCTCTGAAAAACATTCAGTACTTC.

The chain joins TRBV7-3 to TRBJ2-2; 7 bases match TRBD2. Trimming cost V 7 bases and J 5 bases; bases outside gene matches: 10. CDR3 size: 15 residues. Germline CDR1 reads SGHTA; CDR2 reads FQGTGA. CDR3: CASKPTAGLTGELFF. In nucleotides, the CDR3 is TGTGCCAGCAAACCTACAGCGGGACTAACCGGGGAGCTGTTTTTT.

This clonotype was recorded at least ten times. The chain combines TRBV7-9 with TRBJ2-5; 7 bases agree with TRBD1. Trimming at V came to 1 base and at J to 3 bases, leaving 2 bases not matched to a gene. The CDR3 consists of 14 residues. Germline lookup yields CDR1 SEHNR and CDR2 FQNEAQ (reference sequence). CDR3 DNA sequence: TGTGCCAGCAGCTTAGGACAGGGCGAAGAGACCCAGTACTTC. Residues: CASSLGQGEETQYF.

V is TRBV9 and J is TRBJ2-1, with D possibly TRBD1 on 6 matching bases. Trimming cost V 4 bases and J 0 bases, with 11 bases left between them. CDR3 length equals 15 residues. The germline V gene encodes CDR1 SGDLS and CDR2 YYNGEE. The CDR3 coding sequence is TGTGCCAGCAGCCCCGAGGACAGCTCCTACAATGAGCAGTTCTTC. This translates into CASSPEDSSYNEQFF. Based on the CDR3 plus reference TRBV9 and TRBJ2-1, the full variable domain is DSGVTQTPKHLITATGQRVTLRCSPRSGDLSVYWYQQSLDQGLQFLIQYYNGEERAKGNILERFSAQQFPDLHSELNLSSLELGDSALYFCASSPEDSSYNEQFFGPGTRLTVL.

The V and J genes are TRBV4-1 and TRBJ2-2; 7 bases match TRBD2. This CDR3 comprises 16 residues. V lost 0 bases, J lost 5 bases, and 6 bases stayed unmatched. The germline V gene encodes CDR1 MGHRA and CDR2 YSYEKL. As DNA, the CDR3 is TGCGCCAGCAGCCAAGATGGCGGGAGTAGGACCGGGGAGCTGTTTTTT. This gives the protein CASSQDGGSRTGELFF.

The CDR3 reads CASSGTGTGEQFF. For the CDR3, the DNA is TGTGCCAGCAGCGGGACAGGGACGGGCGAGCAGTTCTTC. The rearrangement links TRBV9 to TRBJ2-1; 8 bases are shared with TRBD1. Germline assignment: CDR1 SGDLS and CDR2 YYNGEE. The CDR3 is 13 amino acids. Germline trimming cut 3 bases from V and 10 bases from J; bases unmatched to any gene: 6.

The chain carries TRBV7-3 and TRBJ1-2; 9 bases are a match to TRBD1. The CDR3 has 14 amino acids. V was pared by 4 bases and J by 4 bases, with 4 bases of the junction left unmatched. Germline assignment: CDR1 SGHTA and CDR2 FQGTGA. CDR3 sequence reads: CASSWTGESYGYTF. The CDR3, as DNA: TGTGCCAGCAGCTGGACAGGGGAGAGCTATGGCTACACCTTC. Complete variable domain (other parts from reference TRBV7-3 and TRBJ1-2): GAGVSQTPSNKVTEKGKYVELRCDPISGHTALYWYRQSLGQGPEFLIYFQGTGAADDSGLPNDRFFAVRPEGSVSTLKIQRTERGDSAVYLCASSWTGESYGYTFGSGTRLTVV.

On this clonotype: With only one base between it and a far larger clone, this is likely a read error. This chain connects TRBV6-5 to TRBJ2-4; D might be TRBD2 (5 bases). The J call may be mistaken, given a closer DNA end match to TRBJ2-5. This CDR3 contains 15 residues. Germline CDR1 reads MNHEY; CDR2 reads SVGAGI. The CDR3 loop reads CASSYGETGRETQYF. CDR3 DNA: TGTGCCAGCAGTTACGGGGAGACTGGGCGAGAGACCCAGTACTTC.

This clonotype was observed a handful of times. The junction does not match germline at one end; this may be a read error. This chain links TRBV25-1 with TRBJ1-3; TRBD1 aligns across 9 bases. Germline V gene lookup returns CDR1 MGHDK and CDR2 SYGVNS. The CDR3 has 19 residues. The DNA of the CDR3 is TGTGCCAGCAGCGAATATGTTATGAGGACAGGGGTGTCTGGAAACACCATATATTTT. This codes for CASSEYVMRTGVSGNTIYF.

A note on this clonotype: This may arise from a read error, as a much more abundant clone is one base away. The chain couples TRBV9 to TRBJ2-7; D might be TRBD1 (6 bases). The germline V and J ends were trimmed by 0 bases and 7 bases, with 20 bases remaining between them. The germline V gene encodes CDR1 SGDLS and CDR2 YYNGEE. The CDR3 has 16 residues. CDR3 sequence (DNA): TGTGCCAGCAGCGTAGAGGCAGGGGAGTCCTACAATGAGCAGTACTTC. Protein: CASSVEAGESYNEQYF.

The chain links TRBV13 to TRBJ2-7; 7 bases align to TRBD1. The CDR3 extends over 16 amino acids. Trimming at V came to 5 bases and at J to 1 base, leaving 11 bases not matched to a gene. CDR1 is PRHDT, CDR2 FYEKMQ, per germline (reference sequence). The CDR3 here is CASSHRGNRGSYEQYF. The CDR3 coding sequence is TGTGCCAGCAGCCATCGGGGTAACAGGGGATCCTACGAGCAGTACTTC.

This clonotype has ten or more counts. The genes are TRBV7-2 and TRBJ2-7; the D is unclear. CDR3 length: 13 residues. Trimming removed 1 base from V and 4 bases from J, with 8 bases in between. Germline loops: CDR1 SGHTA, CDR2 FQGNSA. The CDR3 sequence is CASSLERRYEQYF. The CDR3 DNA is TGTGCCAGCAGCTTAGAACGGCGGTACGAGCAGTACTTC. The entire variable domain, with the rest obtained from reference TRBV7-2 and TRBJ2-7, is as follows: GAGVSQSPSNKVTEKGKDVELRCDPISGHTALYWYRQSLGQGLEFLIYFQGNSAPDKSGLPSDRFSAERTGGSVSTLTIQRTQQEDSAVYLCASSLERRYEQYFGPGTRLTVT.